This entry lists 10 T cell receptor beta chains sequenced from one sample in a study of cytomegalovirus exposure and HLA in healthy donors. PCR amplification relied on 60 Vbeta primers (plus 13 Jbeta primers). Libraries were prepared by immunoSEQ multiplex PCR; TCRdb keeps only in-frame clonotypes and omits some of them. The sample lists approximately 150,000 clones; about 70% were seen once. Source material: PBMCs. The receptors derive from a middle-aged woman in good health and CMV-seronegative.

The count of this clone is one. The chain carries TRBV18 and TRBJ2-5, with D perhaps matching TRBD1 (6 bases). V lost 2 bases to trimming and J lost 1 base, with 11 bases between them. CDR3 length: 15 residues. Germline V gene data show CDR1 as KGHSH and CDR2 as LQKENI. CDR3 DNA: TGTGCCAGCTCACCATTTTGGACAGCCCAAGAGACCCAGTACTTC. Protein: CASSPFWTAQETQYF. The entire variable domain, with the rest obtained from reference TRBV18 and TRBJ2-5, is as follows: NAGVMQNPRHLVRRRGQEARLRCSPMKGHSHVYWYRQLPEEGLKFMVYLQKENIIDESGMPKERFSAEFPKEGPSILRIQQVVRGDSAAYFCASSPFWTAQETQYFGPGTRLLVL.

The CDR3 loop reads CASSPSVGGYEQYF. The CDR3 bases are TGTGCCAGCAGCCCGAGCGTGGGGGGGTACGAGCAGTACTTC. This chain uses TRBV5-6 with TRBJ2-7; 7 bases align to TRBD2. V was clipped by 4 bases and J by 4 bases; unmatched bases: 8. The CDR3 covers 14 residues. Germline V lookup: CDR1 SGHDT, CDR2 YYEEEE. The entire variable domain, with the rest obtained from reference TRBV5-6 and TRBJ2-7, is as follows: DAGVTQSPTHLIKTRGQQVTLRCSPKSGHDTVSWYQQALGQGPQFIFQYYEEEERQRGNFPDRFSGHQFPNYSSELNVNALLLGDSALYLCASSPSVGGYEQYFGPGTRLTVT.

The chain has TRBV28 and TRBJ2-7; the match to TRBD1 covers 8 bases. The V gene end was trimmed by 2 bases and the J gene end by 4 bases; junction bases not matched to a gene: 13. This CDR3 spans 17 amino acids. CDR1 and CDR2 from the germline V gene are MDHEN and SYDVKM. The CDR3 bases are TGTGCCAGCAGTTTACGGGCGGGCGCAGGGGGCTCTTACGAGCAGTACTTC. This translates into CASSLRAGAGGSYEQYF.

The genes are TRBV7-9 and TRBJ1-4; the D is unclear. This CDR3 has 15 residues. V was clipped by 5 bases and J by 0 bases, with 10 bases between them. Germline-derived CDR1 and CDR2 are SEHNR and FQNEAQ (reference sequence). CDR3: CASSPGTATNEKLFF. The CDR3 coding sequence is TGTGCCAGCAGCCCAGGCACAGCAACTAATGAAAAACTGTTTTTT.

J is TRBJ1-5 and V is TRBV10-3; tentative D call: TRBD1 (5 bases). V lost 11 bases, J lost 1 base, and 12 bases lay in between. This CDR3 is built from 13 residues. Germline V lookup: CDR1 ENHRY, CDR2 SYGVKD. In nucleotides, the CDR3 is TGTGCCGTCTCGGGGGAGAGCAATCAGCCCCAGCATTTT. Its protein product is CAVSGESNQPQHF.

This clone was recorded only once. The V gene is TRBV15, the J gene TRBJ1-2, with unresolved D. V lost 0 bases and J 5 bases, leaving 10 bases between the germline ends. Per germline, CDR1 LNHNV and CDR2 YYDKDF (reference sequence). This CDR3 region has 14 residues. The CDR3 nucleotides read TGTGCCACCAGCAGAGAGGGCAGGTCGTATGGCTACACCTTC. It yields the protein CATSREGRSYGYTF.

This rearrangement joins TRBV4-1 to TRBJ2-3; D is perhaps TRBD1 (6 bases). The CDR3 sequence is 16 residues long. The V gene's germline CDR1 is MGHRA and CDR2 YSYEKL. V gave up 4 bases and J gave up 1 base, with 15 bases separating them. CDR3 protein: CASSLSPSGGTDTQYF. In DNA, the CDR3 is TGCGCCAGCAGCCTAAGCCCCTCAGGGGGCACAGATACGCAGTATTTT.

V usage is TRBV14 and J usage is TRBJ2-1, with D possibly TRBD1 on 5 matching bases. The CDR3 is 14 amino acids. Germline V gene data show CDR1 as SGHDN and CDR2 as FVKESK. V was cut by 4 bases and J by 6 bases, with 13 bases left in between. CDR3 bases: TGTGCCAGCAGCCCCACCGGACACTCCAATGAGCAGTTCTTC. Translating it yields CASSPTGHSNEQFF.

The rearrangement joins TRBV7-9 to TRBJ2-6, with 7 bases lining up with TRBD1. The V segment lost 5 bases and the J segment 0 bases; nucleotides outside the gene matches: 4. Germline V gene sequence: CDR1 SEHNR, CDR2 FQNEAQ (reference sequence). The CDR3 length is 16 residues. The CDR3 nucleotides read TGTGCCAGCAGCCGGGGACAGAGCTCTGGGGCCAACGTCCTGACTTTC. It codes for CASSRGQSSGANVLTF.

The chain joins TRBV6-5 to TRBJ1-1; possible D gene TRBD1, 5 bases. CDR1 MNHEY and CDR2 SVGAGI come from the germline V gene. This CDR3 has 15 amino acids. Trimming left V 1 base short and J 5 bases short, with 14 bases between. The CDR3 loop reads CASSYYSQGRTEAFF. CDR3 sequence (DNA): TGTGCCAGCAGTTACTACTCGCAGGGTAGGACTGAAGCTTTCTTT.